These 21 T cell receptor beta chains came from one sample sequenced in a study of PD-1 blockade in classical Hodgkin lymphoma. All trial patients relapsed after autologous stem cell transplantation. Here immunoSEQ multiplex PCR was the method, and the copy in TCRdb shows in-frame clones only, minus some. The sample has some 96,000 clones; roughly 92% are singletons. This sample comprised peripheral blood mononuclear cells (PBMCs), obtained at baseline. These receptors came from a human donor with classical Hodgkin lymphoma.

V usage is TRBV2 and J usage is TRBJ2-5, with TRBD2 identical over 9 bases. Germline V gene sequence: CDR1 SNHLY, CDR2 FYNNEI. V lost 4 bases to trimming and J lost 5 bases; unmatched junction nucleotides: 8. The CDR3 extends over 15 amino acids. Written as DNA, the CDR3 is TGTGCCAGCAGTGTTAGCGGGAGACTAGAGGAGACCCAGTACTTC. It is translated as CASSVSGRLEETQYF.

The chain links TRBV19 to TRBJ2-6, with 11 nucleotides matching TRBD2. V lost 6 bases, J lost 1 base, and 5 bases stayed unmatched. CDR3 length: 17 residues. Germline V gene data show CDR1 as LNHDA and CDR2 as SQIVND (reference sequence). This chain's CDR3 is CASSRLAGTSGANVLTF. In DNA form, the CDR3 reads TGTGCCAGTAGCAGACTAGCGGGGACGTCTGGGGCCAACGTCCTGACTTTC.

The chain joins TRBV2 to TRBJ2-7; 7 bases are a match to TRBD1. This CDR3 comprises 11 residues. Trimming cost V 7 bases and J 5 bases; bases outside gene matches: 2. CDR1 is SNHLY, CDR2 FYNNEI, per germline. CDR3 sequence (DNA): TGTGCCAGCACCGACAGGGACGAGCAGTACTTC. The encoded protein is CASTDRDEQYF. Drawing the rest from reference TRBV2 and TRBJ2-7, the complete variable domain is EPEVTQTPSHQVTQMGQEVILRCVPISNHLYFYWYRQILGQKVEFLVSFYNNEISEKSEIFDDQFSVERPDGSNFTLKIRSTKLEDSAMYFCASTDRDEQYFGPGTRLTVT.

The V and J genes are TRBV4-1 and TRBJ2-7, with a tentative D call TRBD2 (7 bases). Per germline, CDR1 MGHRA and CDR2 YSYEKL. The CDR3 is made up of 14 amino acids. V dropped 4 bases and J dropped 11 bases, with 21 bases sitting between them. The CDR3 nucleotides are TGCGCCAGCAGCCTCGGTGGAGGGGGGGGTAGAGAGTACTTC. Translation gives CASSLGGGGGREYF.

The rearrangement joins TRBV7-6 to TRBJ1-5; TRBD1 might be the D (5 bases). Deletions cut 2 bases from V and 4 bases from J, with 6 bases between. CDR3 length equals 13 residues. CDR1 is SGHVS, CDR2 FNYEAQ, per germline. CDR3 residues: CASSLKGNQPQHF. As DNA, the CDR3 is TGTGCCAGCAGCTTAAAGGGGAATCAGCCCCAGCATTTT.

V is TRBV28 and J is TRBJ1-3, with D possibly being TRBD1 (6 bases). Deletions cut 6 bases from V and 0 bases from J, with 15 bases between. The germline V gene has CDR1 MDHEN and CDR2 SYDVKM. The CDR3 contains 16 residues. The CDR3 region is CASRAQGINSGNTIYF. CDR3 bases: TGTGCCAGCAGGGCGCAGGGGATTAACTCTGGAAACACCATATATTTT. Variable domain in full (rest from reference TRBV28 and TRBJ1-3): DVKVTQSSRYLVKRTGEKVFLECVQDMDHENMFWYRQDPGLGLRLIYFSYDVKMKEKGDIPEGYSVSREKKERFSLILESASTNQTSMYLCASRAQGINSGNTIYFGEGSWLTVV.

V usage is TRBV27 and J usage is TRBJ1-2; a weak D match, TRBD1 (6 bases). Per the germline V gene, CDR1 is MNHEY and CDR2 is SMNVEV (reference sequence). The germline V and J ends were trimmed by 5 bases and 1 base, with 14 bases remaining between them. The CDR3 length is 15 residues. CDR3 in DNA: TGTGCCAGCAGTCCAATTGGACAGATTAACTATGGCTACACCTTC. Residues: CASSPIGQINYGYTF.

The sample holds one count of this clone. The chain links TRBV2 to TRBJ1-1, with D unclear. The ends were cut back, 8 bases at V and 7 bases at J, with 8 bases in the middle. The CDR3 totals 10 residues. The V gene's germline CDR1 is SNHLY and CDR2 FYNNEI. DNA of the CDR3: TGTGCCAGCTCAGACAATGAAGCTTTCTTT. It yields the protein CASSDNEAFF.

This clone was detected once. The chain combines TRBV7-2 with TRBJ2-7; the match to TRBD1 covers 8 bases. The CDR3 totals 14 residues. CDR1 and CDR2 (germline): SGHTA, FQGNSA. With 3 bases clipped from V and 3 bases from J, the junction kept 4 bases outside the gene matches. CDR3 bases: TGTGCCAGCAGCTTTCGGACAGGGCGCTACGAGCAGTACTTC. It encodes CASSFRTGRYEQYF.

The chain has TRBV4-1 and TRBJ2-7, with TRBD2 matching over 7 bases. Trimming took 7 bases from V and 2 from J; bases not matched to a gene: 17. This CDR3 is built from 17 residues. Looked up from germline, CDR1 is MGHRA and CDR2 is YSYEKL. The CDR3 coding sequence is TGCGCCAGCATGGAGGCGGGAGTTGAAGGTATCACCTACGAGCAGTACTTC. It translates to CASMEAGVEGITYEQYF.

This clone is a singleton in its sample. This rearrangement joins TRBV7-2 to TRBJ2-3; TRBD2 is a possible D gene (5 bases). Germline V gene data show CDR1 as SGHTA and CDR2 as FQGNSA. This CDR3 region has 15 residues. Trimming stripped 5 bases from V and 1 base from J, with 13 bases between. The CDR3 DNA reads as TGTGCCAGCAGCCGACGGAGGTGGGGCACAGATACGCAGTATTTT. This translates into CASSRRRWGTDTQYF.

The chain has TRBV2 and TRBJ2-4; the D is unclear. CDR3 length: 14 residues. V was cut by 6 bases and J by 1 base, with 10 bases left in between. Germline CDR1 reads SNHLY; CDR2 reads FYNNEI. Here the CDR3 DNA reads TGTGCCAGCAGCTCAATCGGCGCCAAAAACATTCAGTACTTC. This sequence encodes CASSSIGAKNIQYF.

For the CDR3, the DNA is TGTGCCAGCAGAGGGACAGCCCAAGAGACCCAGTACTTC. Protein: CASRGTAQETQYF. This chain joins TRBV28 and TRBJ2-5; 7 bases are a match to TRBD1. The CDR3 is 13 residues long. CDR1 and CDR2 from the germline V gene are MDHEN and SYDVKM. V trimming: 6 bases; J trimming: 1 base; junction bases outside the gene matches: 2.

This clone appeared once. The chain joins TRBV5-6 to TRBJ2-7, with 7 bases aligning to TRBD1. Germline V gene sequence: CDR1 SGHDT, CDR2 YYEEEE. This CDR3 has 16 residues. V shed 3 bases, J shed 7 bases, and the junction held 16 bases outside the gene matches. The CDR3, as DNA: TGTGCCAGCAGCTCCGTACGGGACAGTGCACCGTGGGAGCAGTACTTC. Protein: CASSSVRDSAPWEQYF.

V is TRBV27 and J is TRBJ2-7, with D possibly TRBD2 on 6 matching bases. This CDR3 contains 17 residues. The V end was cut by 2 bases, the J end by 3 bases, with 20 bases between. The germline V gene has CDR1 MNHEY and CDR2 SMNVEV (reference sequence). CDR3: CASSLDWAGSTIYEQYF. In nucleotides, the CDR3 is TGTGCCAGCAGTTTAGATTGGGCGGGAAGCACCATCTACGAGCAGTACTTC.

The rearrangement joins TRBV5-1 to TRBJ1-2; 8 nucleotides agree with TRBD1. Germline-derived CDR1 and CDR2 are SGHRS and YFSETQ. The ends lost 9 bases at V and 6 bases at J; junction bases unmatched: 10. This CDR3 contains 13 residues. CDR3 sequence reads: CAISGTGPDGYTF. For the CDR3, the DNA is TGCGCCATATCCGGGACAGGCCCGGATGGCTACACCTTC.

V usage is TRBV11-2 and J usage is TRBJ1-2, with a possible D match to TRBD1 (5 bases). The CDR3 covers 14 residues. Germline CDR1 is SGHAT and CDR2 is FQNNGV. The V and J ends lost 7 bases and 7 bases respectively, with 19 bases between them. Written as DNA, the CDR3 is TGTGCCAGCAACTTTTGGGGGGGGATAGTTGGCTACACCTTC. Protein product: CASNFWGGIVGYTF.

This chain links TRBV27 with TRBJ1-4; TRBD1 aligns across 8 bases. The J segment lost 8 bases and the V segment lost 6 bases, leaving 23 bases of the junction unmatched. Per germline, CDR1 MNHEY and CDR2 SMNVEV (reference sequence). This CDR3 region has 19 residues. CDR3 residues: CASSPNAAAGGGFWEKLFF. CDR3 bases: TGTGCCAGCAGCCCCAATGCTGCGGCAGGGGGCGGCTTTTGGGAAAAACTGTTTTTT. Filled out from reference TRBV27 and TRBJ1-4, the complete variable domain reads EAQVTQNPRYLITVTGKKLTVTCSQNMNHEYMSWYRQDPGLGLRQIYYSMNVEVTDKGDVPEGYKVSRKEKRNFPLILESPSPNQTSLYFCASSPNAAAGGGFWEKLFFGSGTQLSVL.

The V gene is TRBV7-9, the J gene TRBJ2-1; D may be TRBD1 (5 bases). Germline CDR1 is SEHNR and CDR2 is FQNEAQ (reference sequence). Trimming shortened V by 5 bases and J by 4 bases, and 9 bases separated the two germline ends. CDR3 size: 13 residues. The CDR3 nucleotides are TGTGCCAGCAGCCCGCGACAGTACAATGAGCAGTTCTTC. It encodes CASSPRQYNEQFF.

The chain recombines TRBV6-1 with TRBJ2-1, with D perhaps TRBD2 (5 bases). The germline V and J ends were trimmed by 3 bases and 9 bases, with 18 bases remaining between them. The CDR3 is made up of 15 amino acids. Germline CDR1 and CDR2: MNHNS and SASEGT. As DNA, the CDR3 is TGTGCCAGCAGTGATATGTGGGAGAGGGATATTGAGCAGTTCTTC. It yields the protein CASSDMWERDIEQFF.

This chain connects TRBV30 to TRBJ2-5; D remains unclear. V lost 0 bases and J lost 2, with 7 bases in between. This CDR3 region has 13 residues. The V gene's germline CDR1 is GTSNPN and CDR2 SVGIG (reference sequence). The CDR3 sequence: CAWSVSPQETQYF. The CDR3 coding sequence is TGTGCCTGGAGTGTTTCCCCGCAAGAGACCCAGTACTTC.